Shown below are 20 T cell receptor beta chains from a single sample sequenced in a study of follicular helper T cells after annual influenza vaccination. Time point described: 2015-2016 season, pre-vaccination. Produced via immunoSEQ multiplex PCR; TCRdb's table is partial and in-frame only. The table shows around 2,100 clones, with about four fifths occurring only once. The sample here was CXCR5+ CD38+ circulating T follicular helper cells from blood, taken on the day of influenza vaccination. Noted subset: circulating Tfh, non-naive CD4+CXCR5+PD-1+ (ICOS+CD38+ or ICOS-CD38-). These receptor sequences come from an adult who received the influenza vaccine.

J is TRBJ1-2 and V is TRBV2; the D gene is possibly TRBD1 (5 bases). There are 14 residues in the CDR3. V was trimmed by 0 bases and J by 8 bases, leaving 13 bases between them. The germline V gene encodes CDR1 SNHLY and CDR2 FYNNEI. Here the CDR3 DNA reads TGTGCCAGCAGTGAAGCACTACAGGCCATGGGCTACACCTTC. Residues: CASSEALQAMGYTF.

The chain links TRBV7-3 to TRBJ2-2; the D gene is possibly TRBD2 (5 bases). The CDR3 loop spans 16 amino acids. CDR1 is SGHTA, CDR2 FQGTGA, per germline. V was trimmed by 4 bases and J by 0 bases, leaving 12 bases between them. DNA of the CDR3: TGTGCCAGCAGCTCCAATTCCGGGGCGAACACCGGGGAGCTGTTTTTT. Amino acid sequence: CASSSNSGANTGELFF.

The chain employs TRBV6-1 and TRBJ1-2; D might be TRBD1 (6 bases). Germline assignment: CDR1 MNHNS and CDR2 SASEGT. The CDR3 length is 13 residues. Trimming left V 5 bases short and J 5 bases short, with 12 bases between. This CDR3 reads CASSPQGLYGYTF. The CDR3 coding sequence is TGTGCCAGCAGTCCCCAGGGGCTGTATGGCTACACCTTC.

This rearrangement joins TRBV4-2 to TRBJ2-7, with a weak D call TRBD2 (6 bases). The germline CDR1 and CDR2 sequences are LGHNA and YNFKEQ. V was pared by 0 bases and J by 3 bases, with 18 bases between. There are 17 residues in the CDR3. The CDR3 protein is CASSQEFNRAGSYEQYF. The CDR3 DNA reads TGTGCCAGCAGCCAAGAGTTTAATCGGGCGGGGAGCTACGAGCAGTACTTC.

The rearrangement joins TRBV9 to TRBJ1-3; TRBD1 matches 8 bases. The CDR3 sequence is 15 residues long. Trimming removed 3 bases from V and 2 bases from J; junction bases left unmatched: 4. The germline CDR1 and CDR2 sequences are SGDLS and YYNGEE. The CDR3 spells CASSAPGGTGNTIYF. The CDR3 DNA reads as TGTGCCAGCAGCGCCCCAGGGGGCACTGGAAACACCATATATTTT.

The chain joins TRBV7-2 to TRBJ1-2; tentative D call: TRBD1 (5 bases). Trimming cost V 4 bases and J 7 bases, with 19 bases left between them. Germline CDR1 and CDR2: SGHTA and FQGNSA. This CDR3 has 15 amino acids. The chain's CDR3 is CASSSRSGREGGYTF. The CDR3 coding sequence is TGTGCCAGCAGCTCACGAAGCGGCAGGGAGGGTGGCTACACCTTC. The variable domain in full, completed from reference TRBV7-2 and TRBJ1-2, reads GAGVSQSPSNKVTEKGKDVELRCDPISGHTALYWYRQSLGQGLEFLIYFQGNSAPDKSGLPSDRFSAERTGGSVSTLTIQRTQQEDSAVYLCASSSRSGREGGYTFGSGTRLTVV.

V usage is TRBV7-8 and J usage is TRBJ2-5; 7 bases agree with TRBD2. This CDR3 region has 16 residues. V was clipped by 5 bases and J by 4 bases; unmatched bases: 13. The germline gives CDR1 SGHVS, CDR2 FQNEAQ. Here the CDR3 reads CASSITAGRARETQYF. CDR3 DNA sequence: TGTGCCAGCAGCATCACGGCGGGGAGGGCGAGAGAGACCCAGTACTTC.

J is TRBJ2-2 and V is TRBV28; D assignment may be TRBD1 or TRBD2 (5 bases each). The germline CDR1 and CDR2 sequences are MDHEN and SYDVKM. V was shortened by 3 bases and J by 3 bases, with 14 bases between the two germline ends. This CDR3 has 16 residues. The DNA of the CDR3 is TGTGCCAGCAGTTTGGGCCTCGGGGCGGACACCGGGGAGCTGTTTTTT. Translating it yields CASSLGLGADTGELFF.

V usage is TRBV9 and J usage is TRBJ2-6; the D is unclear. The CDR3 covers 14 residues. Germline V gene sequence: CDR1 SGDLS, CDR2 YYNGEE. The V and J ends lost 4 bases and 3 bases respectively, with 8 bases between them. CDR3 sequence (DNA): TGTGCCAGCAGCCTTGTTGGTGGGGCCAACGTCCTGACTTTC. It codes for CASSLVGGANVLTF.

V and J are TRBV18 and TRBJ2-2; 8 bases match TRBD1. Germline V CDR1 and CDR2: KGHSH, LQKENI. The CDR3 runs 16 residues. With 1 base clipped from V and 5 bases from J, the junction kept 6 bases outside the gene matches. The CDR3 nucleotides read TGTGCCAGCTCACCACTTCACGGACAGGGAACCGGGGAGCTGTTTTTT. Translated: CASSPLHGQGTGELFF.

This chain joins TRBV27 and TRBJ2-7, with 10 bases identical to TRBD1. This CDR3 has 14 amino acids. Germline loops: CDR1 MNHEY, CDR2 SMNVEV (reference sequence). The J segment lost 6 bases and the V segment lost 5 bases, leaving 7 bases of the junction unmatched. CDR3 sequence: CASSTRTGGFEQYF. The CDR3 DNA reads TGTGCCAGCAGTACGAGGACAGGGGGTTTCGAGCAGTACTTC.

The rearrangement uses TRBV6-1 and TRBJ2-1; TRBD2 is a possible D gene (5 bases). Germline values: CDR1 MNHNS, CDR2 SASEGT. V was clipped by 2 bases and J by 4 bases, with 6 bases between them. CDR3 length equals 13 residues. The CDR3 region is CASSERGYNEQFF. The CDR3 region has the DNA TGTGCCAGCAGTGAACGGGGATACAATGAGCAGTTCTTC.

CDR3 amino acids: CASSSDRGNAGELFF. DNA of the CDR3: TGCGCCAGCAGTTCTGACAGGGGGAATGCCGGGGAGCTGTTTTTT. The chain uses TRBV10-1 and TRBJ2-2; the match to TRBD1 covers 9 bases. Germline-derived CDR1 and CDR2 are WNHNN and SYGVQD (reference sequence). J was trimmed by 6 bases and V by 5 bases; bases with no gene match: 7. The CDR3 runs 15 residues.

The count of this clone is one. The chain links TRBV25-1 to TRBJ1-2; 9 nucleotides line up with TRBD1. CDR3 length: 14 amino acids. V shed 3 bases, J shed 7 bases, and the junction held 6 bases outside the gene matches. Germline lookup yields CDR1 MGHDK and CDR2 SYGVNS. The CDR3 here is CASSETGGSSGYTF. The CDR3 DNA follows: TGTGCCAGCAGTGAGACAGGGGGATCCAGTGGCTACACCTTC.

This clone has more than one count but fewer than ten. The V and J genes are TRBV6-1 and TRBJ1-6; 8 bases are a match to TRBD1. This CDR3 spans 15 amino acids. Germline CDR1 reads MNHNS; CDR2 reads SASEGT. The V and J ends lost 4 bases and 8 bases, in that order; junction bases with no gene match: 7. The CDR3 is CASSAGSGGDSPLHF. The CDR3 bases are TGTGCCAGCAGTGCGGGGTCAGGGGGCGATTCACCCCTCCACTTT.

The CDR3 coding sequence is TGTGCCAGCTCAAACACCGAGGGCGATGAGCAGTTCTTC. Its protein is CASSNTEGDEQFF. This chain joins TRBV18 and TRBJ2-1, with D possibly matching TRBD2 (5 bases). The germline V gene has CDR1 KGHSH and CDR2 LQKENI. The CDR3 spans 13 residues. The V end lost 5 bases, the J end lost 8 bases, and 13 bases lay between the germline ends.

The V and J genes are TRBV5-1 and TRBJ2-3, with 15 bases identical to TRBD2. V shed 8 bases, J shed 0 bases, and the junction held 7 bases outside the gene matches. CDR3 length: 17 residues. The germline V gene encodes CDR1 SGHRS and CDR2 YFSETQ. The CDR3: CASSGLAGGLSTDTQYF. The DNA of the CDR3 is TGCGCCAGTTCCGGACTAGCGGGAGGGCTGAGCACAGATACGCAGTATTTT.

The CDR3: CASSETKETQYF. The DNA for the CDR3 is TGTGCCAGCAGTGAGACAAAAGAGACCCAGTACTTC. The chain uses TRBV28 and TRBJ2-5; D gene ambiguous. This CDR3 spans 12 amino acids. Between the trimmed V and J ends, which lost 5 bases and 3 bases, there was a span of 7 bases. The V gene's germline CDR1 is MDHEN and CDR2 SYDVKM.

V and J are TRBV2 and TRBJ1-5, with 7 bases identical to TRBD1. The V gene end was trimmed by 6 bases and the J gene end by 7 bases; junction bases not matched to a gene: 6. Germline V CDR1 and CDR2: SNHLY, FYNNEI. The CDR3 loop spans 13 amino acids. The CDR3 here is CASSSDRDQPQHF. CDR3 coding DNA: TGTGCCAGCAGCTCCGACAGGGACCAGCCCCAGCATTTT.

The chain is built from TRBV7-2 and TRBJ2-1; TRBD1 or TRBD2 may be the D gene (5 bases each). The length of the CDR3 is 18 residues. The V end lost 6 bases, the J end lost 0 bases, and 21 bases lay between the germline ends. Germline V gene lookup returns CDR1 SGHTA and CDR2 FQGNSA. CDR3 nucleotide sequence: TGTGCCAGCAGTCAACAAAGTTTGTCAGGGAGCTCCTACAATGAGCAGTTCTTC. As protein: CASSQQSLSGSSYNEQFF.